This T cell receptor (beta chain) appears in the sequencing data of a study of EBV T-cell therapy then PD-1 blockade in nasopharyngeal carcinoma. J lost 4 bases, V lost 0 bases, and 2 bases had no gene match. This CDR3 spans 14 amino acids. Germline V gene data show CDR1 as PRHDT and CDR2 as FYEKMQ (reference sequence). Assay: immunoSEQ multiplex PCR; the TCRdb copy retains only in-frame clones and omits some. In the table there are around 19,000 clones, roughly four fifths of which are singletons. Comment on this clone: As yet, its antigen is unknown.

Specified time point: 266 days after commencement of treatment, after nivolumab therapy. Specified treatment: AdE1-LMPpoly-expanded autologous EBV-specific T-cell therapy followed by anti-PD-1 nivolumab. The V and J genes are TRBV13 and TRBJ1-1; 7 positions match TRBD1. This specimen was CD8+ T cells from blood, taken at roughly day 280 from a patient whose treatment included autologous EBV-specific T cells and nivolumab. This TCR came from a man between 40 and 49 years old with nasopharyngeal carcinoma. This chain's CDR3 is CASSLGTGITEAFF. In DNA form, the CDR3 reads TGTGCCAGCAGCTTAGGGACAGGGATCACTGAAGCTTTCTTT.